A single sample gave rise to the 4 T cell receptor beta chains below, sequenced in a study of control samples from healthy donors and cancer patients. The table came from immunoSEQ multiplex PCR; TCRdb's copy has only in-frame clones and leaves some out. Among around 75,000 clones, around 92% were seen once, and the ten largest hold 5.5% to 6.5%. Sequencing was done on a sample of blood. The receptors come from a woman in her sixties in good health.

V is TRBV10-3 and J is TRBJ2-3, with 10 nucleotides matching TRBD2. The CDR3 has 18 residues. The V and J ends lost 11 bases and 2 bases, in that order; junction bases with no gene match: 19. In germline, CDR1 is ENHRY, CDR2 SYGVKD. CDR3 nucleotide sequence: TGTGCCGCTCGACGGACTAGCGGATCTCGCTTCTTCACAGATACGCAGTATTTT. Translated, it gives CAARRTSGSRFFTDTQYF.

The rearrangement uses TRBV5-1 and TRBJ2-7; D ambiguous. Per germline, CDR1 SGHRS and CDR2 YFSETQ. The CDR3 is made up of 11 amino acids. Trimming took off 0 bases at V and 6 bases at J, with 4 bases between the two ends. The CDR3 loop is CASSLEGEQYF. Written as DNA, the CDR3 is TGCGCCAGCAGCTTGGAGGGCGAGCAGTACTTC.

The chain carries TRBV30 and TRBJ2-1; D unresolved. V was clipped by 0 bases and J by 0 bases, with 3 bases between them. Per germline, CDR1 GTSNPN and CDR2 SVGIG (reference sequence). The length of the CDR3 is 13 residues. CDR3 protein: CAWSVGSYNEQFF. CDR3 nucleotide sequence: TGTGCCTGGAGTGTGGGCTCCTACAATGAGCAGTTCTTC.

This clone was seen only once. The J gene is TRBJ2-3, the V gene TRBV7-9, with 10 bases fitting TRBD2. Looked up from germline, CDR1 is SEHNR and CDR2 is FQNEAQ (reference sequence). V was pared by 4 bases and J by 6 bases, with 4 bases of the junction left unmatched. There are 14 residues in the CDR3. This CDR3 is CASSSSGRGDTQYF. The CDR3 DNA is TGTGCCAGCAGCTCCAGCGGGAGGGGGGATACGCAGTATTTT. Combining the CDR3 with reference TRBV7-9 and TRBJ2-3 gives the whole variable domain DTGVSQNPRHKITKRGQNVTFRCDPISEHNRLYWYRQTLGQGPEFLTYFQNEAQLEKSRLLSDRFSAERPKGSFSTLEIQRTEQGDSAMYLCASSSSGRGDTQYFGPGTRLTVL.